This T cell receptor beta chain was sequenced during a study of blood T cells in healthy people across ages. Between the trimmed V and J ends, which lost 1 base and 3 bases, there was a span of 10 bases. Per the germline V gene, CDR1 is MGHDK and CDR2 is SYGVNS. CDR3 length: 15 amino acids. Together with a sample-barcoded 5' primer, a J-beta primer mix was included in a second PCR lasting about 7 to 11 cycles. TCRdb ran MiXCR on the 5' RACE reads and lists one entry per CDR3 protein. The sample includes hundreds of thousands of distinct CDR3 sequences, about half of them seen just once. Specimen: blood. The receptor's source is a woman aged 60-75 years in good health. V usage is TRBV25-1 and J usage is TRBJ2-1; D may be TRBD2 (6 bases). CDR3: CASSEWGGDYNEQFF. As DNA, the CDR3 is TGTGCCAGCAGTGAATGGGGCGGGGACTACAATGAGCAGTTCTTC.